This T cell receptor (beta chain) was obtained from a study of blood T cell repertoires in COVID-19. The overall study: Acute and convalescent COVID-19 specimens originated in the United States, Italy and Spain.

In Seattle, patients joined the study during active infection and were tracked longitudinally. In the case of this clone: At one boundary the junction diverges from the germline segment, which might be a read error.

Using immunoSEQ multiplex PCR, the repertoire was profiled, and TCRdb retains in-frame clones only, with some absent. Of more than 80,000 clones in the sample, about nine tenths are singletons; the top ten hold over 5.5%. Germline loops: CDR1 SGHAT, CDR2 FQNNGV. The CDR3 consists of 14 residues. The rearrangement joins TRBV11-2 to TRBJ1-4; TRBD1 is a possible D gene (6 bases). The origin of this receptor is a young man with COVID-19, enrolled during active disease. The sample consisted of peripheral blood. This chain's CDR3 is CASSLLPRGGELLF. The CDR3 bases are TGTGCCAGCAGCTTACTCCCCAGGGGTGGGGAACTGCTTTTT.